Following are 30 T cell receptor beta chains from one sample sequenced in a study of molecular identifiers for immune sequencing clone quantification. TCRdb itself ran the PCR reads through MiXCR, one entry per CDR3 protein. The sample carries about 330,000 distinct CDR3 sequences, roughly 24% recorded once. Sequences were obtained from naive CD8+ T cells from blood, with Jurkat cell RNA spiked in. Described subset: FACS-sorted CD8+CD4-CCR7+CD45RA+ naive T cells. These TCRs come from a human donor in good health. Some libraries in this study had Jurkat cell RNA spiked in.

This clonotype was observed a handful of times. The chain uses TRBV19 and TRBJ2-7; D is perhaps TRBD1 or TRBD2 (5 bases each). The germline CDR1 and CDR2 sequences are LNHDA and SQIVND (reference sequence). The ends were cut back, 6 bases at V and 4 bases at J, with 16 bases in the middle. CDR3 size: 14 residues. CDR3: CASSPGTGLYEQYF. The CDR3 coding sequence is TGTGCCAGTAGCCCCGGGACGGGTCTGTACGAGCAGTACTTC. Combining the CDR3 with reference TRBV19 and TRBJ2-7 gives the whole variable domain DGGITQSPKYLFRKEGQNVTLSCEQNLNHDAMYWYRQDPGQGLRLIYYSQIVNDFQKGDIAEGYSVSREKKESFPLTVTSAQKNPTAFYLCASSPGTGLYEQYFGPGTRLTVT.

CDR3 in amino acids: CASSVEDNEQFF. As DNA, the CDR3 is TGTGCCAGCAGCGTAGAAGATAATGAGCAGTTCTTC. This chain uses TRBV9 with TRBJ2-1; D uncertain. CDR3 length: 12 residues. V was trimmed by 0 bases and J by 7 bases, leaving 5 bases between them. The germline CDR1 and CDR2 sequences are SGDLS and YYNGEE.

This chain links TRBV6-1 with TRBJ1-1; D possibly corresponds to TRBD1 (5 bases). The CDR3 has 17 residues. V was trimmed by 3 bases and J by 6 bases, leaving 23 bases between them. In germline, CDR1 is MNHNS, CDR2 SASEGT. The CDR3 DNA follows: TGTGCCAGCAGTGATGAGGATGTCGTCAGGGCAGCATCTGAAGCTTTCTTT. Translation gives CASSDEDVVRAASEAFF.

CDR3: CSVLGGTAFF. The CDR3 coding sequence is TGCAGTGTACTAGGGGGCACTGCTTTCTTT. The V gene is TRBV20-1, the J gene TRBJ1-1; 7 bases agree with TRBD1. Per germline, CDR1 DFQATT and CDR2 SNEGSKA (reference sequence). V trimming: 7 bases; J trimming: 11 bases; junction bases outside the gene matches: 7. This CDR3 region has 10 residues.

This clonotype was picked up a small number of times. The germline gene is not matched at one end of the junction; a read error may be the cause. The chain carries TRBV4-1 and TRBJ2-7; tentatively, D is TRBD1 (5 bases). Germline V gene lookup returns CDR1 MGHRA and CDR2 YSYEKL. The CDR3 spans 17 residues. CDR3: CASSHLSSGAGSYEQHF. CDR3 nucleotides: TGCGCCAGCAGCCACCTTTCCTCTGGGGCAGGGTCCTACGAGCAGCACTTC.

This clonotype was observed a few times. The chain employs TRBV21-1 and TRBJ2-5. TRBV21-1 represents a pseudogene. CDR3 length equals 16 residues. The CDR3 DNA reads TGTGCCAGCAGCAAAGAGAAGCGACGCCGACAAGAGACCCAGTACTTC. The encoded protein is CASSKEKRRRQETQYF.

This clonotype was counted only a few times. The genes are TRBV7-9 and TRBJ2-7; 8 bases line up with TRBD1. Trimming cost V 5 bases and J 5 bases; bases outside gene matches: 11. The CDR3 has 15 amino acids. CDR1 is SEHNR and CDR2 is FQNEAQ in the germline V gene (reference sequence). The CDR3 is CASSPRGQGANEQYF. The CDR3 nucleotides read TGTGCCAGCAGCCCCCGTGGCCAGGGGGCGAACGAGCAGTACTTC. The full variable domain, in which reference TRBV7-9 and TRBJ2-7 provide the parts outside the CDR3, is DTGVSQNPRHKITKRGQNVTFRCDPISEHNRLYWYRQTLGQGPEFLTYFQNEAQLEKSRLLSDRFSAERPKGSFSTLEIQRTEQGDSAMYLCASSPRGQGANEQYFGPGTRLTVT.

This clonotype was detected ten times or more. The gene calls are TRBV7-9 and TRBJ2-5; D ambiguous. Germline lookup yields CDR1 SEHNR and CDR2 FQNEAQ (reference sequence). Trimming cost V 5 bases and J 3 bases, with 19 bases left between them. This CDR3 has 16 amino acids. CDR3 nucleotide sequence: TGTGCCAGCAGCCCCCCAAGCCAATACCTGGAAGAGACCCAGTACTTC. Encoded protein: CASSPPSQYLEETQYF.

As to this clonotype: Given a much more abundant clone one base away, this may be a read error. The rearrangement joins TRBV4-3 to TRBJ2-1; TRBD1 matches 9 bases. Germline V gene data show CDR1 as LGHNA and CDR2 as YSLEER. CDR3 length: 15 amino acids. CDR3 bases: TGCACCAGCAGCCAAGCTACAGGGGGCAACGATGAGCAGTTCTTC. It specifies CTSSQATGGNDEQFF.

At least ten counts were recorded for this clonotype. The genes are TRBV5-1 and TRBJ1-6; D not resolved. CDR1 and CDR2 (germline): SGHRS, YFSETQ. V was cut by 4 bases and J by 4 bases, with 18 bases left in between. The CDR3 is 17 amino acids. The CDR3 DNA reads TGCGCCAGCAGCGTTAAAACAAGGAACGATTATAATTCACCCCTCCACTTT. Translation: CASSVKTRNDYNSPLHF.

V and J are TRBV19 and TRBJ1-1; D gene uncertain. V was clipped by 4 bases and J by 2 bases, with 2 bases between them. Germline loops: CDR1 LNHDA, CDR2 SQIVND (reference sequence). This CDR3 spans 11 amino acids. DNA for the CDR3: TGTGCCAGTAGTAACAACACTGAAGCTTTCTTT. It is translated as CASSNNTEAFF.

This clonotype has at least ten counts. CDR3 sequence reads: CSVYRGNEQFF. DNA of the CDR3: TGCAGCGTCTACAGGGGGAATGAGCAGTTCTTC. This chain joins TRBV29-1 and TRBJ2-1; 8 bases agree with TRBD1. The germline V gene encodes CDR1 SQVTM and CDR2 ANQGSEA. Unmatched junction bases numbered 2, after V lost 6 bases and J lost 7 bases. The CDR3 contains 11 residues.

The table lists this clonotype with a few counts. The germline gene is not matched at one end of the junction; a read error may be the cause. This chain connects TRBV24-1 to TRBJ2-3; no clear D. There are 13 residues in the CDR3. Germline assignment: CDR1 KGHDR and CDR2 SFDVKD. CDR3 sequence reads: CATSDLYTDAQYF. Here the CDR3 DNA reads TGTGCCACCAGTGATTTGTACACAGATGCGCAGTATTTT.

The J gene is TRBJ2-3, the V gene TRBV29-1; 11 bases are a match to TRBD2. Germline CDR1 is SQVTM and CDR2 is ANQGSEA. V dropped 6 bases and J dropped 6; count of bases not matched to a gene: 8. CDR3 length: 14 amino acids. The CDR3 loop reads CSVSIAGGEDTQYF. In DNA form, the CDR3 reads TGCAGCGTATCTATAGCGGGAGGGGAGGATACGCAGTATTTT.

This clonotype was detected many times. The chain recombines TRBV25-1 with TRBJ1-1; 9 bases fit TRBD1. The CDR3 runs 14 residues. Losses at the gene ends were 2 bases for V and 4 bases for J; bases not matched to a gene: 2. Germline values: CDR1 MGHDK, CDR2 SYGVNS. The CDR3 reads CASSEATGGTEAFF. As DNA, the CDR3 is TGTGCCAGCAGTGAAGCGACAGGGGGCACTGAAGCTTTCTTT.

This chain links TRBV28 with TRBJ2-7; 8 positions match TRBD1. From germline, CDR1 is MDHEN and CDR2 SYDVKM. J lost 2 bases, V lost 8 bases, and 8 bases had no gene match. The CDR3 is 14 amino acids. The CDR3 loop is CASGSRTGPYEQYF. The CDR3 DNA follows: TGTGCCAGCGGTTCAAGGACAGGGCCCTACGAGCAGTACTTC.

This chain connects TRBV5-1 to TRBJ2-7, with D perhaps assigned TRBD1 or TRBD2 (7 bases each). This CDR3 has 15 amino acids. Between the trimmed V and J ends, which lost 1 base and 7 bases, there was a span of 18 bases. Germline lookup yields CDR1 SGHRS and CDR2 YFSETQ. CDR3 in amino acids: CASSLLQGGPREQYF. The CDR3 region has the DNA TGCGCCAGCAGCTTGCTTCAGGGGGGGCCGAGGGAGCAGTACTTC.

This clonotype was detected a few times. V is TRBV11-2 and J is TRBJ2-3; TRBD2 matches 8 bases. With V trimmed by 6 bases and J by 2 bases, 7 bases remained unmatched. The germline gives CDR1 SGHAT, CDR2 FQNNGV. This CDR3 region has 15 residues. In DNA form, the CDR3 reads TGTGCCAGCAGTTTGGGGACTAGGACCACAGATACGCAGTATTTT. Encoded protein: CASSLGTRTTDTQYF.

Points on this clonotype: The CDR3 carries no conserved terminal phenylalanine or tryptophan, so it likely arises from a read error. The chain employs TRBV12-5 and TRBJ2-5, with D perhaps assigned TRBD1 or TRBD2 (5 bases each). The CDR3 covers 15 residues. V was shortened by 0 bases and J by 4 bases, with 12 bases between the two germline ends. The V gene's germline CDR1 is LGHNT and CDR2 FRNRAP. The DNA for the CDR3 is TGTGCTAGTGGTTTGGTGGGGGAATTCAGAGAGACCCAGTACTCC. Amino acid sequence: CASGLVGEFRETQYS.

About this clonotype itself: A much larger clone lies one base from this, so it may be a read error. V and J are TRBV6-5 and TRBJ2-5; D not resolved. From germline, CDR1 is MNHEY and CDR2 SVGAGI. Trimming removed 8 bases at V and 1 base at J, with 8 bases between. The CDR3 contains 12 residues. CDR3 sequence reads: CASGTSQETQYF. The CDR3 nucleotides are TGTGCCAGCGGTACTTCCCAAGAGACCCAGTACTTC.

The V gene is TRBV19, the J gene TRBJ2-1; 7 bases are a match to TRBD1. The germline CDR1 and CDR2 sequences are LNHDA and SQIVND (reference sequence). The length of the CDR3 is 14 residues. After removal of 7 bases from V and 2 bases from J, the junction contained 5 bases not matched to a gene. The CDR3 sequence is CASNPGTAYNEQFF. The CDR3 region has the DNA TGTGCCAGTAACCCCGGGACAGCCTACAATGAGCAGTTCTTC.

This clonotype has just a few counts. The chain is built from TRBV30 and TRBJ2-2; possibly TRBD2 for D (5 bases). The CDR3 length is 15 residues. Germline CDR1 and CDR2: GTSNPN and SVGIG (reference sequence). V lost 2 bases to trimming and J lost 7 bases, with 17 bases between them. In nucleotides, the CDR3 is TGTGCCTGGAGTCAGCACACTAGTATCGTCGGGGAGCTGTTTTTT. It specifies CAWSQHTSIVGELFF.

This clonotype has more than one count but fewer than ten. J is TRBJ1-1 and V is TRBV30; no reliable D call. Trimming took 3 bases from V and 0 from J, leaving 8 bases between them. The germline V gene has CDR1 GTSNPN and CDR2 SVGIG (reference sequence). This CDR3 spans 13 amino acids. CDR3 in amino acids: CAWRGGMNTEAFF. The CDR3 DNA follows: TGTGCCTGGAGGGGTGGGATGAACACTGAAGCTTTCTTT.

There are a few counts of this clonotype. This chain uses TRBV5-1 with TRBJ2-3; D unclear. Germline-derived CDR1 and CDR2 are SGHRS and YFSETQ. Trimming stripped 5 bases from V and 2 bases from J, with 6 bases between. CDR3 size: 12 residues. DNA of the CDR3: TGCGCCAGCAGAACCCCCACAGATACGCAGTATTTT. This sequence encodes CASRTPTDTQYF.

This clonotype was observed a handful of times. The V call is TRBV10-3, the J call TRBJ2-7; D uncertain. The CDR3 covers 14 residues. V gave up 0 bases and J gave up 5 bases, with 11 bases separating them. CDR1 and CDR2 from the germline V gene are ENHRY and SYGVKD. CDR3 nucleotides: TGTGCCATCAGTGAGTCTGCAGGCGGCCACGAGCAGTACTTC. This encodes CAISESAGGHEQYF.

This clonotype came up a few times. J is TRBJ1-5 and V is TRBV6-6; 8 nucleotides line up with TRBD1. The CDR3 contains 16 residues. Trimming took 2 bases from V and 4 from J; bases not matched to a gene: 7. Germline V CDR1 and CDR2: MNHNY, SVGAGI (reference sequence). This chain's CDR3 is CASSYATGTGNQPQHF. CDR3 in DNA: TGTGCCAGCAGTTACGCTACCGGGACAGGAAATCAGCCCCAGCATTTT.

The genes are TRBV7-9 and TRBJ1-4; weak D call: TRBD1 (6 bases). The germline gives CDR1 SEHNR, CDR2 FQNEAQ (reference sequence). V lost 2 bases to trimming and J lost 7 bases, with 17 bases between them. This CDR3 region has 16 residues. CDR3 sequence reads: CASSLTRDLGGEKLFF. The CDR3 DNA sequence: TGTGCCAGCAGCTTAACGAGAGACTTAGGGGGTGAAAAACTGTTTTTT.

The J gene is TRBJ2-7, the V gene TRBV6-6, with 9 bases aligning to TRBD2. This CDR3 is built from 18 residues. In germline, CDR1 is MNHNY, CDR2 SVGAGI (reference sequence). Losses at the gene ends were 5 bases for V and 10 bases for J; bases not matched to a gene: 24. CDR3 nucleotides: TGTGCCAGCAGTCGAACCGGGACTGAAATGCCTAGCGGGGACGGACAGTACTTC. It yields the protein CASSRTGTEMPSGDGQYF.

This clonotype was seen at least ten times. The CDR3: CSANNLLTDTQYF. The CDR3 region has the DNA TGCAGTGCAAATAATCTATTAACAGATACGCAGTATTTT. V is TRBV20-1 and J is TRBJ2-3, with unresolved D. This CDR3 is 13 amino acids long. Germline V gene data show CDR1 as DFQATT and CDR2 as SNEGSKA (reference sequence). The V end was cut by 6 bases, the J end by 3 bases, with 13 bases between.

As DNA, the CDR3 is TGTGCCACCAGTGAAACAGGGGATCACATTCAGTACTTC. Its protein product is CATSETGDHIQYF. J is TRBJ2-4 and V is TRBV24-1; 7 positions match TRBD1. Germline loops: CDR1 KGHDR, CDR2 SFDVKD. This CDR3 has 13 amino acids. Germline trimming cut 4 bases from V and 8 bases from J; bases unmatched to any gene: 4.